This T cell receptor (beta chain) was documented in a study of spatial heterogeneity in lung cancer (dated by TCRdb to 2018 to 2020). A note on the overall study: More beta-chain than alpha-chain transcripts were consistently detected, likely reflecting higher beta-chain transcript abundance. In tumor regions, TCR transcript counts showed a strong correlation with a T cell transcriptional module score derived from matched bulk RNA-seq. In the raw uncorrected reads, each unique combination of TCR and UMI appeared more than ten times on average. In non-small cell lung cancer, the study made a quantitative comparison of TCR alpha and beta repertoires among multiple tumor regions, matched nontumor lung and blood. The study linked features of the TCR repertoire to counts of nonsynonymous mutations, which were determined by whole-exome sequencing of tumor tissue. At surgery, both alpha and beta chains were TCR-sequenced in roughly 200 tumor regions, approximately 64 matched nontumor lung samples and some 58 PBMC samples. What the research found in general, with its limitations: TCR-seq coverage of tumor T cells was estimated to be only about 6.7% for alpha chains and more than 11% for beta chains. The tumor nonsynonymous mutation count correlated with the number of expanded intratumoral alpha and beta TCRs. Counts of ubiquitous and regional expanded TCRs correlated with counts of ubiquitous and regional nonsynonymous mutations, respectively. Confirming at a functional level the hypothesis that regional TCRs recognize regional mutations was considered to require additional single-cell paired TCR alpha and beta sequencing.

The germline V gene (reference sequence) provides CDR1 LGHDT and CDR2 YNNKEL. The CDR3 measures 14 amino acids from cysteine to phenylalanine. The retained sequence is limited to the CDR3, 42 bases, with the frame set at the first base. V and J are truncated by 2 bases and 6 bases respectively, leaving an intervening sequence of 11 bases. Interpreted using the paper, the time point label stands for: sample taken at primary tumor resection. Donors were some 67 patients with early-stage, untreated non-small cell lung cancer from the lung TRACERx cohort. Without any cell sorting, TCR sequencing was performed on whole RNA extracted either from tumor and nontumor lung tissue or from cryopreserved PBMC samples. Patients were selected for TCR sequencing only if sufficient RNA was available from at least two tumor regions. Before selection, tumor and adjacent nontumor lung specimens were reviewed by a lung pathologist.

A remark on this clonotype: Its antigen is unknown. No qualities accompany the bases; no much larger clone lies one base away.

Library prep was done by 5' RACE. TCRdb records NextSeq 500 as the sequencer. In the TCR library protocol, a unique molecular identifier was attached to each TCR cDNA molecule so that PCR and sequencing errors could be corrected. Turning to the authors' computational methods: TCR identification, UMI-based error correction and CDR3 extraction were all carried out with Decombinator tools. Expanded TCRs were defined as those above a frequency of 2 per 1,000, corresponding to the top 1% of the tumor frequency distribution. Expanded tumor TCRs statistically deemed absent (corrected P<0.05) from at least one tumor region were classed as regional, and all other expanded tumor TCRs were classed as ubiquitous. Rényi diversity was computed with the R vegan package after subsampling each repertoire 100 times to 5,000 TCRs. CDR3 similarity networks were constructed using string-kernel similarity of amino acid triplets, with links drawn between CDR3s whose pairwise similarity was above 0.82. TCRdb reworked the public reads: Q25 trimming with fastp, MiXCR clone assembly, productive beta chains retained. Every CDR3 protein is listed once, alongside the most common genes and DNA of its rows. TCRdb assigned the V and J calls; the authors' analysis was not used. For this sample the table gives under 20,000 distinct CDR3 sequences, of which 7% were detected only once. Of the sample, 20% to 25% is held by the ten largest clones.

This sample comprised lung tumor tissue, obtained at surgery. The V gene is TRBV3-1 and the J gene is TRBJ2-1, and the D gene may be TRBD2, 5 bases matching. The clonotype was recovered from a female donor with early-stage non-small cell lung cancer. The nucleotides are TGTGCCAGCAGCCAAACACCTAGCAGCAATGAGCAGTTCTTC. Protein translation: CASSQTPSSNEQFF.